This T cell receptor (beta chain) was identified in a study of T cell clusters in autoimmune cytopenias. The CDR3 contains 16 residues. Germline-derived CDR1 and CDR2 are SGHAT and FQDESV (reference sequence). TRB amplification used 250 ng of peripheral blood genomic DNA. By frequency, this clonotype is medium-sized. Antigen specificity is unknown. Study-wide results and limits: Exclusive TRB clusters were about 2.9-fold more numerous in healthy donors than in active autoimmune hepatitis.

TRB rearrangements were amplified by touch-down multiplex PCR with mixed TRB-A/B primers. TCRdb re-called the multiplex PCR reads, yielding one record per CDR3 amino acid sequence without DNA. The specimen's table records 4,000 or so distinct CDR3 sequences. The sample also formed part of further work on T cell repertoires in aging, cancer and after chemotherapy. That publication notes: Untreated cancer patients had significantly lower blood TCR diversity than age-matched healthy donors. Median generation probability rose over the chemotherapy interval in each cancer cohort, suggesting rebound thymic output. No conclusions about immunological memory after chemotherapy can be drawn from the repertoire data.

This clonotype originated in a human donor in good health. Specimen: peripheral blood. The rearrangement joins TRBV11-1 to TRBJ1-1; the D call from TCRdb, TRBD1, cannot be confirmed without DNA. CDR3 residues: CASTPLFGTGDTEAFF.